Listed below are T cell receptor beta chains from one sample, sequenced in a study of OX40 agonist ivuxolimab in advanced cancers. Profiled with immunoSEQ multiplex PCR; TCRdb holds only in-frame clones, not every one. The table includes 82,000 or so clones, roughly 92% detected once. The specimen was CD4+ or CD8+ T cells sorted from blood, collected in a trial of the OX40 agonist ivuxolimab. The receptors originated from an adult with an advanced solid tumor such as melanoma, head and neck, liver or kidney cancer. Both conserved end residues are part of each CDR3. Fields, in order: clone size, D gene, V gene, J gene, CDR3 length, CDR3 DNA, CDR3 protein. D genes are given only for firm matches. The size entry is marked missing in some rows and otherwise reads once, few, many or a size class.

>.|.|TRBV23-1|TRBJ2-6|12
TGCGCCAGCAGTCAACCCTTGGCAGGCGTACTTTGG
CASSQPLAGVLW
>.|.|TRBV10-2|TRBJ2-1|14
TGCGCCAGCAGTGAGTCGGCTGGATCTTCAGGAGCGTTCTTC
CASSESAGSSGAFF
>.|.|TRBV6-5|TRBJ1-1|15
TGTGCCAGCACACGGGTGGGGTCGTTGGGGGCTGAAGCTTTCTTT
CASTRVGSLGAEAFF
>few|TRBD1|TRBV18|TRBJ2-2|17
TGTGCCAGCTCACCACCGAACACGGGACAGGGGGCCGGGGAGCTGTTTTTT
CASSPPNTGQGAGELFF
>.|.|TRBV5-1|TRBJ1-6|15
TGCGCCAGCAGGGAGGCGGCGGGTCCAAATTCACCCCTCCACTTT
CASREAAGPNSPLHF
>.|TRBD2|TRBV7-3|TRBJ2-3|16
TGTGCCAGCAGCTTGGCTAGCGGGAAGGTGGGAGATACGCAGTATTTT
CASSLASGKVGDTQYF
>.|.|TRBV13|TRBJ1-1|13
TGTGCCAGCAGCTTCGAGGGGTGGACTGAAGCTTTCTTT
CASSFEGWTEAFF
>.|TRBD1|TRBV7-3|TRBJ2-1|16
TGTGCCAGCAGCTCCTCCGGACAGGGAAACTACAATGAGCAGTTCTTC
CASSSSGQGNYNEQFF
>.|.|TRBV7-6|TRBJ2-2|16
TGTGCCAGCAGCTTAGCATCGCCAGGGAATACCGGGGAGCTGTTTTTT
CASSLASPGNTGELFF
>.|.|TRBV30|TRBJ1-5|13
TGTGCCTGGAAGCTACCAGGGAATCAGCCCCAGCATTTT
CAWKLPGNQPQHF
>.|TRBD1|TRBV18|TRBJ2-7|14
TGTGCCAGCTCACCCAAGACAGGGACCTACGAGCAGTACTTC
CASSPKTGTYEQYF
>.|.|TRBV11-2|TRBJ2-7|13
TGTGCCAGCAGCTTTAGATCAGGCACAGGTCCGCTCTTC
CASSFRSGTGPLF
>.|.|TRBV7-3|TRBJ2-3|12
TGTGCCAGCAGCGACAGTACAGATACGCAGTATTTT
CASSDSTDTQYF
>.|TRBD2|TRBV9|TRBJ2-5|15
TGTGCCAGCAGCAATAGCGGGAGGTTTGGAGAGACCCAGTACTTC
CASSNSGRFGETQYF
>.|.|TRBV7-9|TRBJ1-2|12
TGTGCCAGCAGCTTGGCGGACTATGGCTACACCTTC
CASSLADYGYTF
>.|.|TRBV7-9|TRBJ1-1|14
TGTGCCAGCAGCTTAGCAGGGCGTGCCACTGAAGCTTTCTTT
CASSLAGRATEAFF
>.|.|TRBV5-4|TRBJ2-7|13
TGTGCCAGCCGCCCGGGCATGGGTTACGAGCAGTACTTC
CASRPGMGYEQYF
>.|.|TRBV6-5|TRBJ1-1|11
TGTGCCAGTCTGATGGCAGGGAACGCTTTCTTT
CASLMAGNAFF
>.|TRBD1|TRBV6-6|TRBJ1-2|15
TGTGCCAGCAAATCCGGGACAGGGGGCACCTATGGCTACACCTTC
CASKSGTGGTYGYTF
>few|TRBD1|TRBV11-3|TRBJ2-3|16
TGTGCCAGCAGCTCCTTACAGGGGGCGGGTGAGGATACGCAGTATTTT
CASSSLQGAGEDTQYF
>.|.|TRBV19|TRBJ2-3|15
TGTGCCAGTAGTATCGACGGGCGGTTCACAGATACGCAGTATTTT
CASSIDGRFTDTQYF
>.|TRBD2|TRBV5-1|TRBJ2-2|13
TGCGCCAGCAGCCCTACTAGCGCCGGGGAGCTGTTTTTT
CASSPTSAGELFF
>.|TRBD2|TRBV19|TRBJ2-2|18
TGTGCCAGTAGTCCCCGACTAGCGGGAGTAAATTGGTCCGGGGAGCTGTTTTTT
CASSPRLAGVNWSGELFF
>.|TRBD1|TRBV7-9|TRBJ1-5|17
TGTGCCAGCAGCTCAACGGGACAGGGGACTCCCTATCAGCCCCAGCATTTT
CASSSTGQGTPYQPQHF
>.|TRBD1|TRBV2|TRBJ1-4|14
TGTGCCAGTAGGACAGGGGGCGGAGGAGAAAAACTGTTTTTT
CASRTGGGGEKLFF
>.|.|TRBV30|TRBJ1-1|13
TGTGCCTGGAGTAACAGGGCGAACACTGAAGCTTTCTTT
CAWSNRANTEAFF
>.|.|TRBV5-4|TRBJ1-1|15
TGTGCCAGCAGCTTGTACGGCCTCCTAAACACTGAAGCTTTCTTT
CASSLYGLLNTEAFF
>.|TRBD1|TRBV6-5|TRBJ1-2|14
TGTGCCAGCAGTTCCGGACAGGGGAGGCGGGGCTACACCTTC
CASSSGQGRRGYTF
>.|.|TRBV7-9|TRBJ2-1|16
TGTGCCAGCAGCTTAGACGGAGGAGTTTTCTACAATGAGCAGTTCTTC
CASSLDGGVFYNEQFF
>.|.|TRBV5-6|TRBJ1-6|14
TGTGCCAGCAGCTCCGGGACTTACAATTCACCCCTCCACTTT
CASSSGTYNSPLHF
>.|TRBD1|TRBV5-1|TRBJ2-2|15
TGCGCCAGCAGCTTAGGGACAGGGGTCGCCGGGGAGCTGTTTTTT
CASSLGTGVAGELFF
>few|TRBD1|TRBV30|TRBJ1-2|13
TGTGCCTGGAGTCGACAGGGGCCCAGTGGGTACACCTTC
CAWSRQGPSGYTF
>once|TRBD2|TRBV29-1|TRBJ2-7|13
TGCAGCGTTGGTAGCGGGGGTAGGTACGAGCAGTACTTC
CSVGSGGRYEQYF
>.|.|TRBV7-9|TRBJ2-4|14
TGTGCCAGCAGCCTGCCCGTAGCCAAAAACATTCAGTACTTC
CASSLPVAKNIQYF
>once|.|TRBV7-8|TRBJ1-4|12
TGTGCCAGCAGCTTAGTGGAAGAAAAACTGTTTTTT
CASSLVEEKLFF
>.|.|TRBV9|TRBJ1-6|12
TGTGCCAGCAGCGAAGGGACGGCACCCCTCCACTTT
CASSEGTAPLHF
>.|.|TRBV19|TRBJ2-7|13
TGTGCCAGTAGTGTTAGTTGGTCCTACGAGCAGTACTTC
CASSVSWSYEQYF
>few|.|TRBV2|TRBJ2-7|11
TGTGCCAGCAGTGGAAGCTACGAGCAGTACTTC
CASSGSYEQYF
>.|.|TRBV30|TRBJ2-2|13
TGTGCCTGGAGTGGCCTGATCACCGGGGAGCTGTTTTTT
CAWSGLITGELFF
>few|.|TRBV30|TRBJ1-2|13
TGTGCCTGGAGGGGTTCGGGGTCAGGGGGCTACACCTTC
CAWRGSGSGGYTF